What follows describes a single T cell receptor (beta chain). What it recognizes is unknown. This record belongs to a study of shared clonotypes between healthy human individuals. Study-wide results and caveats: Blood was the sole source, and tissue repertoires probably differ.

In the naive CD8 group, cells lacked CD45RO and were positively selected for CCR7, so terminally differentiated effector memory CD45RA+ cells were left out. CDR3 length: 14 residues. Germline V gives CDR1 SEHNR, CDR2 FQNEAQ (reference sequence). The germline V and J ends were trimmed by 5 bases and 0 bases, with 10 bases remaining between them. Assay execution took place at the deep level. The authors split each subset's genomic DNA evenly across several immunoSEQ plates. Assay: immunoSEQ multiplex PCR; the TCRdb copy retains only in-frame clones and omits some. This table holds around 2,000,000 clones, about 92% found once.

This sequence originates from a man between 18 and 35 years old in good health. Some clones in this sample may be carry-over from other donors' samples. The sample consisted of naive CD8+ T cells from PBMCs. This chain uses TRBV7-9 with TRBJ2-5, with D perhaps matching TRBD2 (5 bases). As DNA, the CDR3 is TGTGCCAGCAGCACAAGCGGTTACCAAGAGACCCAGTACTTC. Translation: CASSTSGYQETQYF.